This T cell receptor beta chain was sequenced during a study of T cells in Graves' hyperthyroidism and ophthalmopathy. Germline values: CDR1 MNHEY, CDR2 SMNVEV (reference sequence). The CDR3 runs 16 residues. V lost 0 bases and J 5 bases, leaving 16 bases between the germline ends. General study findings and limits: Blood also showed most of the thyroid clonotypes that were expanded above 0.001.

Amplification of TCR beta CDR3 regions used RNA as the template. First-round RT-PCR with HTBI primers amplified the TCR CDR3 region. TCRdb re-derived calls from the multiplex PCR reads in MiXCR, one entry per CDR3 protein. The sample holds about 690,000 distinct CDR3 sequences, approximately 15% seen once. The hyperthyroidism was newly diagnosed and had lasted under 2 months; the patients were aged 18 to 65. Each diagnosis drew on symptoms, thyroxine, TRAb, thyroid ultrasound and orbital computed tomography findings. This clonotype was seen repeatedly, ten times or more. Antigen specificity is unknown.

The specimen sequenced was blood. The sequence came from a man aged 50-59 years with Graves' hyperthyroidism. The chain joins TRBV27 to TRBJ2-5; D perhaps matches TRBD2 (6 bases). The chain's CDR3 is CASSLSTGPAGETQYF. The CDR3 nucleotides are TGTGCCAGCAGTTTATCAACAGGCCCCGCGGGGGAGACCCAGTACTTC.